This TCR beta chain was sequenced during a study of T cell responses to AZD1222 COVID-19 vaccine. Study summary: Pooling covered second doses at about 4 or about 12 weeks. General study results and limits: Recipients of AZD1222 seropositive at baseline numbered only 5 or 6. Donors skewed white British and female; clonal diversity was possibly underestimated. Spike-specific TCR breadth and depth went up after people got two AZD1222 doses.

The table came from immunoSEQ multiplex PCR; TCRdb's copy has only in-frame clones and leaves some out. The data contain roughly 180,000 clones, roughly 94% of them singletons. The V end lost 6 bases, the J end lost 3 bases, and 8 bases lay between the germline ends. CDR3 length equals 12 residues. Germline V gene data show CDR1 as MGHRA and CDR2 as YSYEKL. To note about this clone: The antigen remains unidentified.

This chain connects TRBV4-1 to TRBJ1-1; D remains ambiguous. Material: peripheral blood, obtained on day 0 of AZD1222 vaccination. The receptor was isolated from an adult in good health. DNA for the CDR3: TGCGCCAGCAGTTTCGGGGACACTGAAGCTTTCTTT. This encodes CASSFGDTEAFF.